This paragraph covers one TCR beta chain sequence. The target antigen is unknown. These data originate in a study of lymphopenia after photon versus proton radiotherapy. Only in-frame clones appear in the TCRdb table, and some are missing; sequencing was by immunoSEQ multiplex PCR. The table shows 30,000 or so clones, with 87% occurring only once. Whole-study findings and limits: Better survival with proton therapy was suggested as possible, not demonstrated. Proton therapy kept repertoires fairly stable, unlike photons, which gained effector/memory cells.

The CDR3 contains 14 residues. The V end was cut by 3 bases, the J end by 1 base, with 9 bases between. Germline loops: CDR1 SEHNR, CDR2 FQNEAQ (reference sequence). The chain employs TRBV7-9 and TRBJ1-1; a weak D match, TRBD1 (5 bases). The sample consisted of peripheral blood, taken from a patient treated with proton-based radiotherapy. The clonotype comes from a woman aged 55-70 years with cholangiocarcinoma. Some clones in this sample may be carry-over from other donors' samples. The CDR3 DNA is TGTGCCAGCAGCTTTGGGGCAGGGAACACTGAAGCTTTCTTT. Protein sequence: CASSFGAGNTEAFF. The complete variable domain, with remaining parts taken from reference TRBV7-9 and TRBJ1-1, reads DTGVSQNPRHKITKRGQNVTFRCDPISEHNRLYWYRQTLGQGPEFLTYFQNEAQLEKSRLLSDRFSAERPKGSFSTLEIQRTEQGDSAMYLCASSFGAGNTEAFFGQGTRLTVV.